The T cell receptor beta chain described here comes from a study of radiotherapy plus CTLA-4 blockade in lung cancer. Sequencing was performed with immunoSEQ multiplex PCR; in TCRdb, only in-frame clones are kept and a portion is missing. The data contain about 50,000 clones, 70% to 90% of them seen just once; the ten biggest clones take up approximately 30%. The CDR3 has 15 residues. From germline, CDR1 is SGHTA and CDR2 FQGNSA. Trimming removed 1 base from V and 8 bases from J, with 17 bases in between. The chain has TRBV7-2 and TRBJ1-2, with a possible D match to TRBD1 (6 bases). Material: peripheral blood, obtained from a patient treated with radiotherapy plus ipilimumab. The receptor comes from a human donor with non-small cell lung cancer whose response to radiotherapy plus ipilimumab could not be evaluated. CDR3 bases: TGTGCCAGCAGCTTAGGACTGGACAGCCCGAAGGGCTACACCTTC. Amino acid sequence: CASSLGLDSPKGYTF.